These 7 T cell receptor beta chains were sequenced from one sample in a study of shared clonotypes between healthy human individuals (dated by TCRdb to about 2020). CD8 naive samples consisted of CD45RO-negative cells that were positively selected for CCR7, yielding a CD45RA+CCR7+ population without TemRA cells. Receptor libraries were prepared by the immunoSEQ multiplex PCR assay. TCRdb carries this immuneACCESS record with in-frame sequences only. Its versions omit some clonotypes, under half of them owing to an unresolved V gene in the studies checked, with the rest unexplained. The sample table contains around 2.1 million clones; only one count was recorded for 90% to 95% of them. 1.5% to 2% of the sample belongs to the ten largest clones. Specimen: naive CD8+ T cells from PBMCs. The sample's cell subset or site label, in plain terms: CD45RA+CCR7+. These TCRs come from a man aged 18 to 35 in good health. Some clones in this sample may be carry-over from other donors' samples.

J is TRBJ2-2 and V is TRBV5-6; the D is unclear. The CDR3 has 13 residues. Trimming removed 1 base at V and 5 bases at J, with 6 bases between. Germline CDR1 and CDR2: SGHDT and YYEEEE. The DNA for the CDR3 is TGTGCCAGCAGCTTGAGTCGGACCGGGGAGCTGTTTTTT. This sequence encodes CASSLSRTGELFF. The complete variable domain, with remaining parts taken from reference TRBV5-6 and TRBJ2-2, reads DAGVTQSPTHLIKTRGQQVTLRCSPKSGHDTVSWYQQALGQGPQFIFQYYEEEERQRGNFPDRFSGHQFPNYSSELNVNALLLGDSALYLCASSLSRTGELFFGEGSRLTVL.

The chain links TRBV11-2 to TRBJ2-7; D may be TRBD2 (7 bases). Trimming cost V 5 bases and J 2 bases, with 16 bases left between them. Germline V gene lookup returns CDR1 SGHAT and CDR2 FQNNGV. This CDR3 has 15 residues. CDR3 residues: CASSRRSRGPYEQYF. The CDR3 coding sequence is TGTGCCAGCAGCCGGAGGTCGCGGGGGCCCTACGAGCAGTACTTC.

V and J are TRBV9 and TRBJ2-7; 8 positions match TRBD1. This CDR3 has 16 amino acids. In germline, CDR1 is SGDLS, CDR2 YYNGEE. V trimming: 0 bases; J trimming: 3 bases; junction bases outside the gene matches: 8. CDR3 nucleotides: TGTGCCAGCAGCGTAGCAGCGGCAGGGGGCATCTACGAGCAGTACTTC. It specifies CASSVAAAGGIYEQYF.

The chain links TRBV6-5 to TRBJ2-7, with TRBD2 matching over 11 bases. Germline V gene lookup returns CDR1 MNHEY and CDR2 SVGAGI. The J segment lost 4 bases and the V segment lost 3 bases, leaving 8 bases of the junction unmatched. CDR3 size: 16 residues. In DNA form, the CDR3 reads TGTGCCAGCAGTTATGGTTCGCTAGCGGGAGGTTACGAGCAGTACTTC. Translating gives CASSYGSLAGGYEQYF.

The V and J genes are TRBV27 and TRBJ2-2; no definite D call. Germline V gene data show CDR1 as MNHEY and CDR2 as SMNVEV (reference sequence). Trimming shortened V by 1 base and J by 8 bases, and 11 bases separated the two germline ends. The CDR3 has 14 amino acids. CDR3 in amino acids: CASSLLGIVGELFF. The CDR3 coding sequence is TGTGCCAGCAGTTTATTGGGTATCGTGGGGGAGCTGTTTTTT.

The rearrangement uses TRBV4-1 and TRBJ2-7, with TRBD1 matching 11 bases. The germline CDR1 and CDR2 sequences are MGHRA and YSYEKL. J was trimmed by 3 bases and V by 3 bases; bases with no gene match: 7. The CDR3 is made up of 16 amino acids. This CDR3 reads CASSHPSGQGVYEQYF. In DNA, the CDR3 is TGCGCCAGCAGCCACCCCTCGGGACAGGGGGTCTACGAGCAGTACTTC.

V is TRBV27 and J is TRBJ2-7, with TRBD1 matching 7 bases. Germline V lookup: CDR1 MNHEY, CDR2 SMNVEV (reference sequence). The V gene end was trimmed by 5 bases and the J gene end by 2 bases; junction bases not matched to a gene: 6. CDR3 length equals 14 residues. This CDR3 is CASSKRDRTYEQYF. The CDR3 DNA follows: TGTGCCAGCAGTAAGAGGGACAGAACCTACGAGCAGTACTTC.